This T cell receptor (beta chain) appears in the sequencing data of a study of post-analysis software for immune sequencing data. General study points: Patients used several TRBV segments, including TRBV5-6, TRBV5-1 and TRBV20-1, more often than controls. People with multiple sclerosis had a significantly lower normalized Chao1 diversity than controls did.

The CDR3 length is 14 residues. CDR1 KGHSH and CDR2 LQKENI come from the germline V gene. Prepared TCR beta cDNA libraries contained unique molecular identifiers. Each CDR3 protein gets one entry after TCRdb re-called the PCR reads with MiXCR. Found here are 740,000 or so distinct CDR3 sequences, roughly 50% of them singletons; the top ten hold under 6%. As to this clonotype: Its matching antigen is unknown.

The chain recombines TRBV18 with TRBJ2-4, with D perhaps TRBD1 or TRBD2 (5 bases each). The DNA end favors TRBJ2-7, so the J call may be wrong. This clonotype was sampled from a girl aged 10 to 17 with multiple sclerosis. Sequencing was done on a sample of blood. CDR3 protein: CASSLSGAPYEQYF. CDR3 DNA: TGTGCCAGCTCACTATCCGGGGCCCCCTACGAGCAGTACTTC.